Listed below are T cell receptor beta chains from one sample, sequenced in a study of blood T cell repertoires in COVID-19. Generated by immunoSEQ multiplex PCR, the TCRdb table keeps only in-frame clones and is missing some. The profile shows roughly 260,000 clones, about four fifths of them singletons. Sequenced: peripheral blood. The receptors shown here come from a woman aged 18-35 years with acute or convalescent COVID-19. The CDR3 runs from the conserved cysteine through the conserved F or W. The D gene is left open where the match is weak. Only some rows state a clone size, as once, few, many or a class for expanded clones.

V gene,D gene,J gene,clone size,CDR3 DNA,CDR3 protein
TRBV6-5,TRBD1,TRBJ1-1,-,TGTGCCAGCAGTTACCAGGGGGCGGGCAGGGCTTTCTTT,CASSYQGAGRAFF
TRBV3-1/TRBV3-2,TRBD1,TRBJ1-4,-,TGTGCCAGCAGCCGAAAACGACAGGGGGCAAAGAATGAAAAACTGTTTTTT,CASSRKRQGAKNEKLFF
TRBV6-2/TRBV6-3,TRBD1,TRBJ1-2,-,TGTGCCAGCAGTCGGAGACAGGGGCGCGGTGGCTACACCTTC,CASSRRQGRGGYTF
TRBV2,TRBD2,TRBJ2-5,-,TGTGCCAGCAGGGACCCTATGGTGGGAGGGCCCGTGGAGACCCAGTACTTC,CASRDPMVGGPVETQYF
TRBV11-1,TRBD1,TRBJ2-4,-,TGTGCCAGCACAACAACAACAGGGGGCGCGAACATTCAGTACTTC,CASTTTTGGANIQYF
TRBV5-8,TRBD1,TRBJ2-4,-,TGTGCCAGCAGCTACAGTCCCGGGACAGGGGCCGGCATTCAGTACTTC,CASSYSPGTGAGIQYF
TRBV7-9,-,TRBJ2-3,-,TGTGCCAGCAGCTTATATCCAGTCGCAGATACGCAGTATTTT,CASSLYPVADTQYF
TRBV15,TRBD1,TRBJ2-1,-,TGTGCCACCAGGACGACAGGGGGTAGCTCCTACAATGAGCAGTTCTTC,CATRTTGGSSYNEQFF
TRBV4-1,-,TRBJ1-1,few,TGCGCCAGCAGCCAAGATCGCGGGGGCGGGTGGGGCACTGAAGCTTTCTTT,CASSQDRGGGWGTEAFF
TRBV18,-,TRBJ1-5,-,TGTGCCAGCTCACCAGTCAGTTCGCCCAATCAGCCCCAGCATTTT,CASSPVSSPNQPQHF
TRBV7-9,TRBD2,TRBJ2-1,-,TGTGCCAGCAGCCTTGGAATACTAGCGGGTCCTAACAATGAGCAGTTCTTC,CASSLGILAGPNNEQFF
TRBV11-1,-,TRBJ2-1,-,TGTGCCAGCAGCTTATCGGGCTCCTACAATGAGCAGTTCTTC,CASSLSGSYNEQFF
TRBV28,-,TRBJ1-5,-,TGTGCCAGCAGTTTATTGTACGAGGGTGGCAATCAGCCCCAGCATTTT,CASSLLYEGGNQPQHF
TRBV7-3,-,TRBJ2-7,once,TGTGCCAGCAGGTCGAACCGGGACACTCCCTACGAGCAGTACTTC,CASRSNRDTPYEQYF
TRBV5-1,-,TRBJ2-7,once,TGCGCCAGCAGCTTCGGCAGGGCCGATCTCGAGCAGTACTTC,CASSFGRADLEQYF
TRBV5-6,-,TRBJ1-1,-,TGTGCCAGCAGCTTGGGCTGGGAGTCGCCCACTGAAGCTTTCTTT,CASSLGWESPTEAFF
TRBV27,-,TRBJ2-5,-,TGTGCCAGCAGTATACAGGTCCAAGAGACCCAGTACTTC,CASSIQVQETQYF
TRBV4-3,TRBD1,TRBJ1-2,-,TGCGCCAGCAGCCCCGGACAGGGGACTTATGGCTACACCTTC,CASSPGQGTYGYTF
TRBV9,TRBD2,TRBJ2-3,-,TGTGCCAGCAGCCCTAAACTAGCGGGAGGGACAGATACGCAGTATTTT,CASSPKLAGGTDTQYF
TRBV19,TRBD1,TRBJ2-3,-,TGTGCCAGTAGTATGCAGGGGGCCCCTAGCACAGATACGCAGTATTTT,CASSMQGAPSTDTQYF
TRBV9,-,TRBJ2-5,-,TGTGCCAGCAGCGTAGGGAGGGGAATAGAGACCCAGTACTTC,CASSVGRGIETQYF
TRBV2,-,TRBJ2-3,-,TGTGCCAGCAGGGGAGGACCAGGGACAGATACGCAGTATTTT,CASRGGPGTDTQYF
TRBV19,-,TRBJ2-1,-,TGTGCCAGTCGGGACTTTGGGTACAATGAGCAGTTCTTC,CASRDFGYNEQFF
TRBV30,-,TRBJ1-2,few,TGTGCCTGGAGTGGTCGCTATGGCTACACCTTC,CAWSGRYGYTF
TRBV10-3,-,TRBJ2-4,-,TGTGCCATCAGTGAGTTCGCCCAAGCGGGAAACATTCAGTACTTC,CAISEFAQAGNIQYF
TRBV3-1/TRBV3-2,-,TRBJ2-3,-,TGTGCCAGCAGCCAAGCATTAGCAGGCACAGATACGCAGTATTTT,CASSQALAGTDTQYF
TRBV6-2/TRBV6-3,-,TRBJ1-6,once,TGTGCCAGCAGTTACCTGACAGGAGGTAATTCACCCCTCCACTTT,CASSYLTGGNSPLHF
TRBV18,-,TRBJ1-1,few,TGTGCCAGCTCTTACATGGAGGGGACGAACACTGAAGCTTTCTTT,CASSYMEGTNTEAFF
TRBV2,TRBD1,TRBJ1-1,-,TGTGCCAGCAGCTTCCAGGGGGCTGTCACTGAAGCTTTCTTT,CASSFQGAVTEAFF